The 17 T cell receptor beta chains below come from one sample, sequenced in a study of patients and donors after allogeneic stem cell transplantation (dated by TCRdb to 2018 to 2021). Libraries were built with RT-PCR. Sequencing took place on a NextSeq 550. TCRdb reworked the public reads: Q25 trimming with fastp, MiXCR clone assembly, productive beta chains retained. Rows are combined by CDR3 protein, so each entry shows the most common genes and DNA. The sample records more than 150,000 distinct CDR3 sequences, 41% of which are singletons. The ten most abundant clones make up 33% of the sample. Specimen: blood, either unsorted or a sorted T cell fraction (not recorded which). The source is a human donor who was either an allogeneic HSCT recipient or a stem cell or donor lymphocyte infusion donor (not recorded which). It is not recorded whose cells these are; they may come from a transplant donor.

This chain connects TRBV7-9 to TRBJ1-4; D ambiguous. The germline V gene has CDR1 SEHNR and CDR2 FQNEAQ (reference sequence). The CDR3 consists of 18 residues. The germline V and J ends were trimmed by 2 bases and 0 bases, with 16 bases remaining between them. The CDR3 DNA is TGTGCCAGCAGCTTACAGAGACTCCCGTTTGCAACTAATGAAAAACTGTTTTTT. Translating it yields CASSLQRLPFATNEKLFF.

This clonotype was found a few times. The chain has TRBV7-3 and TRBJ1-1; no clear D gene. V was trimmed by 5 bases and J by 3 bases, leaving 19 bases between them. CDR1 is SGHTA and CDR2 is FQGTGA in the germline V gene. The CDR3 length is 16 residues. CDR3 loop: CASSPITWTEDTEAFF. In DNA form, the CDR3 reads TGTGCCAGCAGCCCCATAACGTGGACTGAGGACACTGAAGCTTTCTTT. The entire variable domain, with the rest obtained from reference TRBV7-3 and TRBJ1-1, is as follows: GAGVSQTPSNKVTEKGKYVELRCDPISGHTALYWYRQSLGQGPEFLIYFQGTGAADDSGLPNDRFFAVRPEGSVSTLKIQRTERGDSAVYLCASSPITWTEDTEAFFGQGTRLTVV.

The chain carries TRBV7-8 and TRBJ1-1; 8 bases agree with TRBD1. This CDR3 comprises 12 residues. The trim removed 3 bases at V and 8 bases at J, leaving 2 bases unmatched. Germline assignment: CDR1 SGHVS and CDR2 FQNEAQ. DNA for the CDR3: TGTGCCAGCAGCTTCGGACAGGGAGAAGCTTTCTTT. Its translation: CASSFGQGEAFF. Full variable domain (outside the CDR3, taken from reference TRBV7-8 and TRBJ1-1): GAGVSQSPRYKVAKRGQDVALRCDPISGHVSLFWYQQALGQGPEFLTYFQNEAQLDKSGLPSDRFFAERPEGSVSTLKIQRTQQEDSAVYLCASSFGQGEAFFGQGTRLTVV.

The chain uses TRBV30 and TRBJ1-1, with D perhaps TRBD1 (6 bases). Germline CDR1 and CDR2: GTSNPN and SVGIG (reference sequence). The V gene lost 3 bases and the J gene lost 3 bases, with 8 bases spanning the gap. There are 12 residues in the CDR3. CDR3 DNA sequence: TGTGCCTGGAGGAGGGGGTACACTGAAGCTTTCTTT. It encodes CAWRRGYTEAFF.

The chain recombines TRBV5-6 with TRBJ2-7; 7 nucleotides align to TRBD1. The germline CDR1 and CDR2 sequences are SGHDT and YYEEEE. CDR3 length equals 15 residues. V was clipped by 7 bases and J by 9 bases; unmatched bases: 19. The CDR3: CASGDVDRWRTAQYF. The CDR3 DNA reads TGTGCCAGCGGCGACGTGGACAGGTGGAGAACCGCGCAGTACTTC.

V usage is TRBV7-6 and J usage is TRBJ2-7; TRBD2 matches at 11 bases. Per germline, CDR1 SGHVS and CDR2 FNYEAQ. The CDR3 runs to 15 residues. Trimming took 4 bases from V and 4 from J; bases not matched to a gene: 6. CDR3 sequence: CASSYRTSGYYEQYF. The DNA of the CDR3 is TGTGCCAGCAGCTACCGGACTAGCGGGTATTACGAGCAGTACTTC. Complete variable domain (other parts from reference TRBV7-6 and TRBJ2-7): GAGVSQSPRYKVTKRGQDVALRCDPISGHVSLYWYRQALGQGPEFLTYFNYEAQQDKSGLPNDRFSAERPEGSISTLTIQRTEQRDSAMYRCASSYRTSGYYEQYFGPGTRLTVT.

This clonotype was recorded many times. One junction end disagrees with the germline gene, perhaps due to a read error. V gene TRBV4-1 combines with J gene TRBJ1-2; D gene ambiguous. This CDR3 has 12 residues. Per the germline V gene, CDR1 is MGHRA and CDR2 is YSYEKL. The CDR3: CASSQVGYGYTF. CDR3 DNA sequence: TGTGCCAGCAGCCAAGTTGGCTATGGCTACACCTTC.

This clonotype came up many times. The DNA of the CDR3 is TGTGCCAGCAGCGTAGGTTCTAGCGGCACCTACGAGCAGTACTTC. Protein product: CASSVGSSGTYEQYF. This chain joins TRBV9 and TRBJ2-7; 7 nucleotides agree with TRBD2. This CDR3 comprises 15 residues. V trimming: 0 bases; J trimming: 2 bases; junction bases outside the gene matches: 5. Per the germline V gene, CDR1 is SGDLS and CDR2 is YYNGEE.

V gene TRBV12-3 or TRBV12-4 combines with J gene TRBJ2-1; D is perhaps TRBD2 (6 bases). This CDR3 is built from 14 residues. The germline V and J ends were trimmed by 8 bases and 4 bases, with 15 bases remaining between them. CDR3 sequence (DNA): TGTGCCAGCCACCATGAGGGGAGGTACAATGAGCAGTTCTTC. Translating gives CASHHEGRYNEQFF.

The chain employs TRBV12-3 or TRBV12-4 and TRBJ2-5; possible D gene TRBD2, 6 bases. This CDR3 contains 14 residues. Trimming removed 1 base at V and 3 bases at J, with 9 bases between. The CDR3, as DNA: TGTGCCAGCAGTTTAGTTGGGGGGAAAGAGACCCAGTACTTC. This codes for CASSLVGGKETQYF.

This clonotype has a single count. The V and J genes are TRBV12-3 or TRBV12-4 and TRBJ2-3; TRBD2 aligns across 10 bases. CDR3 size: 16 residues. J was trimmed by 6 bases and V by 6 bases; bases with no gene match: 12. In DNA form, the CDR3 reads TGTGCCAGCAGGTTCTATACTAGCGGGAACATGGATACGCAGTATTTT. Its translation is CASRFYTSGNMDTQYF.

This clonotype was observed once. This chain uses TRBV7-8 with TRBJ1-4, with D possibly being TRBD1 (6 bases). Trimming pared 1 base from V and 6 bases from J, leaving 9 bases between. The germline V gene encodes CDR1 SGHVS and CDR2 FQNEAQ. The CDR3 has 14 amino acids. The CDR3 here is CASSLEAGDEKLFF. CDR3 coding DNA: TGTGCCAGCAGCTTAGAGGCAGGGGATGAAAAACTGTTTTTT.

This clonotype came up a few times. The chain joins TRBV5-1 to TRBJ2-5; D tentatively fits TRBD1 or TRBD2 (5 bases each). The CDR3 has 16 residues. V lost 4 bases to trimming and J lost 0 bases, with 16 bases between them. The V gene's germline CDR1 is SGHRS and CDR2 YFSETQ. The DNA for the CDR3 is TGCGCCAGCAGCGGGGACGGTTCGGGGCACCAAGAGACCCAGTACTTC. This sequence encodes CASSGDGSGHQETQYF.

This clonotype was seen more than once but under ten times. The chain carries TRBV2 and TRBJ2-1; 10 bases are shared with TRBD2. Germline-derived CDR1 and CDR2 are SNHLY and FYNNEI. This CDR3 contains 18 residues. Trimming cost V 2 bases and J 7 bases; bases outside gene matches: 14. CDR3 loop: CASSEFASGSTRYNEQFF. The CDR3 region has the DNA TGTGCCAGCAGTGAATTCGCTAGCGGGAGTACCCGCTATAATGAGCAGTTCTTC.

This clonotype was observed a few times. The chain joins TRBV5-1 to TRBJ2-1, with TRBD1 matching over 9 bases. The CDR3 loop spans 15 amino acids. Germline loops: CDR1 SGHRS, CDR2 YFSETQ. Trimming removed 4 bases from V and 8 bases from J; junction bases left unmatched: 10. CDR3 nucleotide sequence: TGCGCCAGCAGCCACGCCGGGACAGGGTCCCATGAGCAGTTCTTC. This gives the protein CASSHAGTGSHEQFF.

This clonotype was counted between two and nine times. V gene TRBV25-1 combines with J gene TRBJ2-7; 10 nucleotides agree with TRBD2. V gave up 5 bases and J gave up 2 bases; unmatched junction bases: 3. This CDR3 region has 14 residues. Germline-derived CDR1 and CDR2 are MGHDK and SYGVNS. The CDR3 reads CASSTSGTPYEQYF. The CDR3 DNA is TGTGCCAGCAGTACTAGCGGGACTCCCTACGAGCAGTACTTC.

This clonotype was detected a few times. The V and J genes are TRBV12-3 or TRBV12-4 and TRBJ1-2; the D gene is possibly TRBD1 (6 bases). The CDR3 consists of 13 residues. The V gene lost 10 bases and the J gene lost 6 bases, with 18 bases spanning the gap. CDR3 loop: CATTPVGGHGYTF. In DNA form, the CDR3 reads TGTGCCACTACCCCGGTAGGGGGGCATGGCTACACCTTC.